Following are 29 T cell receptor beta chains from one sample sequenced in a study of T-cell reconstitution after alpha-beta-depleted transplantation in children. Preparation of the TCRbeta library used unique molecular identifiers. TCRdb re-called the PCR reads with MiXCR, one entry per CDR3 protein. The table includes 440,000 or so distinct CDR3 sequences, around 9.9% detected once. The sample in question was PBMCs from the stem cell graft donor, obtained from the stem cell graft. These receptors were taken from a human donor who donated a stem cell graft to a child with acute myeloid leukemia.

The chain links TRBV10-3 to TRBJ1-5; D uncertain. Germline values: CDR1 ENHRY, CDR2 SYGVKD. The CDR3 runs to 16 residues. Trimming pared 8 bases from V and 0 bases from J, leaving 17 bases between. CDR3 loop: CAISEEGRISNQPQHF. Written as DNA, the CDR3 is TGTGCCATCTCCGAGGAAGGCAGGATTAGCAATCAGCCCCAGCATTTT.

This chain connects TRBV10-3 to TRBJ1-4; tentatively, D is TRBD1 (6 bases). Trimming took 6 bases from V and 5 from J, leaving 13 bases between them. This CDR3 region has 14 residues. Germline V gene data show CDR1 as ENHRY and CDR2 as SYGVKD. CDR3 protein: CAISATGRNEKLFF. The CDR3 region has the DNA TGTGCCATCAGCGCGACAGGTCGAAATGAAAAACTGTTTTTT.

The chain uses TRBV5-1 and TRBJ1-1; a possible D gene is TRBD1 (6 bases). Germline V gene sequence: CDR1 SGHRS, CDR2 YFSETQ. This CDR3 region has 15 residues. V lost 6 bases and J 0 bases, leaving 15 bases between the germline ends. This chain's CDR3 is CASTPGGGMNTEAFF. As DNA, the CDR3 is TGCGCCAGCACCCCGGGCGGGGGCATGAACACTGAAGCTTTCTTT.

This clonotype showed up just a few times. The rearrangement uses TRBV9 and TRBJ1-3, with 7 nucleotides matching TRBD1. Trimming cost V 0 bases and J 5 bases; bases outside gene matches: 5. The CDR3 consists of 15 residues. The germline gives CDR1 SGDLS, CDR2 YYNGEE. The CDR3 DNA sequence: TGTGCCAGCAGCGTAGGGGGGGACAGTCGAAACACCATATATTTT. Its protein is CASSVGGDSRNTIYF.

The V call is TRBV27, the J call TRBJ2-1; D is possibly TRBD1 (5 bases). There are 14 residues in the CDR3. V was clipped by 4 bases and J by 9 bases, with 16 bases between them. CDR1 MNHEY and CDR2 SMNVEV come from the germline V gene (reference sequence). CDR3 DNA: TGTGCCAGCAGTTCTATCCTCAGGGATACTGAGCAGTTCTTC. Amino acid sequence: CASSSILRDTEQFF.

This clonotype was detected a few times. The CDR3 region has the DNA TGCAGTGCTAGGGACATCGGATCCTACGAGCAGTACGTC. It yields the protein CSARDIGSYEQYV. The chain employs TRBV20-1 and TRBJ2-7; maybe TRBD1 (5 bases). The germline V gene encodes CDR1 DFQATT and CDR2 SNEGSKA (reference sequence). CDR3 length: 13 amino acids. With 3 bases removed from V and 1 base from J, the gap between germline ends came to 10 bases.

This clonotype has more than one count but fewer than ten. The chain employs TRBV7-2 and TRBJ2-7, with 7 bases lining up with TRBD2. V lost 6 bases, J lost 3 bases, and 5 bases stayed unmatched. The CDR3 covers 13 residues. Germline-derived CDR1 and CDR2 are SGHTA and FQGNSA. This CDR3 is CASSSGSDYEQYF. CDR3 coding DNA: TGTGCCAGCAGTAGCGGGTCAGACTACGAGCAGTACTTC.

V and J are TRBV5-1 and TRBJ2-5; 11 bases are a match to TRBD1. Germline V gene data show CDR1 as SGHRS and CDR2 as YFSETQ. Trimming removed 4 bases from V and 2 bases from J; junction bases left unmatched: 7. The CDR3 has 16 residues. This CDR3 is CASSAAGTGGQETQYF. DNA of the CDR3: TGCGCCAGCAGCGCGGCCGGGACAGGGGGGCAAGAGACCCAGTACTTC.

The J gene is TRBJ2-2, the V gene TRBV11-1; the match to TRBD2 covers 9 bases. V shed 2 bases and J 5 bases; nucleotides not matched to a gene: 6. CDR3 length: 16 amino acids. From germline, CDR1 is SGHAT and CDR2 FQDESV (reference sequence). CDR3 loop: CASSLMAGGRTGELFF. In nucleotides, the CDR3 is TGTGCCAGCAGCTTAATGGCGGGAGGGCGAACCGGGGAGCTGTTTTTT. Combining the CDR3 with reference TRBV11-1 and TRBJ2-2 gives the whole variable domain EAEVAQSPRYKITEKSQAVAFWCDPISGHATLYWYRQILGQGPELLVQFQDESVVDDSQLPKDRFSAERLKGVDSTLKIQPAELGDSAMYLCASSLMAGGRTGELFFGEGSRLTVL.

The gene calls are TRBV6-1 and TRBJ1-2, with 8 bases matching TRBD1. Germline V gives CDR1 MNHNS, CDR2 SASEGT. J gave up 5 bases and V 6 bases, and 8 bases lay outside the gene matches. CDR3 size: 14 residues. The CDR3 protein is CASRTPGGAYGYTF. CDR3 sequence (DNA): TGTGCCAGCAGGACCCCAGGGGGCGCTTATGGCTACACCTTC.

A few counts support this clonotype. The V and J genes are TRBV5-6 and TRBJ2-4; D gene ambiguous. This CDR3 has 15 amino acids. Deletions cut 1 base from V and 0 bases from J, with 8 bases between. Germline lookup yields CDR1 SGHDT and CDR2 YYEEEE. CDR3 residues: CASSLYGLAKNIQYF. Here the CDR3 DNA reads TGTGCCAGCAGCTTGTACGGGTTAGCCAAAAACATTCAGTACTTC.

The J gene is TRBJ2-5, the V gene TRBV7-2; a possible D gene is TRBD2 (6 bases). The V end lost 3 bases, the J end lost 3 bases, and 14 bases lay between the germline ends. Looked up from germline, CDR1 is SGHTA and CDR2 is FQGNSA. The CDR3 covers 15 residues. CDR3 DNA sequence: TGTGCCAGCAGCTTTAGCGGTTGGCGGGAAGAGACCCAGTACTTC. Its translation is CASSFSGWREETQYF.

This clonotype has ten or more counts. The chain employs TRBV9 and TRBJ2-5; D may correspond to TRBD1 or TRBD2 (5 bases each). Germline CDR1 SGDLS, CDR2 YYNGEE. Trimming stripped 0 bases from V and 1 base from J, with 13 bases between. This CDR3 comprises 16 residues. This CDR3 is CASSVDRGRTQETQYF. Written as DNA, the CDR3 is TGTGCCAGCAGCGTAGATCGGGGACGGACCCAAGAGACCCAGTACTTC.

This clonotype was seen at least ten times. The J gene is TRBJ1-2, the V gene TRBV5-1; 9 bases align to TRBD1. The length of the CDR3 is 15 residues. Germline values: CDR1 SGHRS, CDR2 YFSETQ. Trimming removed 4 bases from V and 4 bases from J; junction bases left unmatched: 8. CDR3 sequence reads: CASSGPGQGSYGYTF. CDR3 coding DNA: TGCGCCAGCAGCGGTCCGGGACAGGGTTCCTATGGCTACACCTTC. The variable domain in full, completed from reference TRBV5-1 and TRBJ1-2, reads KAGVTQTPRYLIKTRGQQVTLSCSPISGHRSVSWYQQTPGQGLQFLFEYFSETQRNKGNFPGRFSGRQFSNSRSEMNVSTLELGDSALYLCASSGPGQGSYGYTFGSGTRLTVV.

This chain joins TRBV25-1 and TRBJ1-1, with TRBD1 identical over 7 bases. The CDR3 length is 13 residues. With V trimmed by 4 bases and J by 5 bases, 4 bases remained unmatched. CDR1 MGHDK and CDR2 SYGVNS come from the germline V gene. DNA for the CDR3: TGTGCCAGCAGTGCCACGACAGGGACTGAAGCTTTCTTT. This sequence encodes CASSATTGTEAFF.

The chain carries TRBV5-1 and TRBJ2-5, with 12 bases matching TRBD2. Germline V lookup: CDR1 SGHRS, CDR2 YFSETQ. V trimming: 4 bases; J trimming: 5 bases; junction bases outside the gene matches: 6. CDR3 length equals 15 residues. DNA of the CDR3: TGCGCCAGCAGCGTTGGACTAGCGGGACAGGAGACCCAGTACTTC. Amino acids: CASSVGLAGQETQYF.

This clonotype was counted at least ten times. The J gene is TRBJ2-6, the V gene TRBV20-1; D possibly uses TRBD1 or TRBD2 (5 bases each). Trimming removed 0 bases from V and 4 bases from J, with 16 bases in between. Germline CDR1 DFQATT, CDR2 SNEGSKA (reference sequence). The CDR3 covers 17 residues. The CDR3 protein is CSARDLRSGTGANVLTF. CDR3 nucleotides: TGCAGTGCTAGAGATCTAAGATCTGGGACGGGGGCCAACGTCCTGACTTTC.

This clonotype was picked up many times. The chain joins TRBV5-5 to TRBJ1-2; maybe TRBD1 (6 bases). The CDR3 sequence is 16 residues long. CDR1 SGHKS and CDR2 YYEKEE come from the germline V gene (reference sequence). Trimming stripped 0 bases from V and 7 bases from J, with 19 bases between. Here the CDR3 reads CASSLVPETGSFGYTF. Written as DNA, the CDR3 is TGTGCCAGCAGCTTGGTCCCGGAGACAGGCTCCTTTGGCTACACCTTC.

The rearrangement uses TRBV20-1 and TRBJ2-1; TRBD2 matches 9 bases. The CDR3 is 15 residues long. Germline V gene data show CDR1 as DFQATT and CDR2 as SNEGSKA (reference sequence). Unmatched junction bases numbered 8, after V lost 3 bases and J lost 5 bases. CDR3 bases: TGCAGTGCTAGGCCCCGACTAGCGGAGGACAATGAGCAGTTCTTC. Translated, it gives CSARPRLAEDNEQFF.

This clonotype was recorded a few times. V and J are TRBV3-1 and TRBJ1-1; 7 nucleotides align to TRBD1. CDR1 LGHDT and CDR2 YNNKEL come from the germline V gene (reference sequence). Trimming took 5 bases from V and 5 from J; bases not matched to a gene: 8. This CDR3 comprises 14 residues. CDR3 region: CASSFTGTETEAFF. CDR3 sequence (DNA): TGTGCCAGCAGCTTTACCGGGACAGAGACTGAAGCTTTCTTT.

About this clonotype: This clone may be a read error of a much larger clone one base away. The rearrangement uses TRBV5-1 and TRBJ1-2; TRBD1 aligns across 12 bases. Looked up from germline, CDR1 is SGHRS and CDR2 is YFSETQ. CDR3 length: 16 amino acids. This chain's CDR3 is CASSSTGTGGAYGHTF. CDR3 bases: TGCGCCAGCAGCTCAACAGGGACAGGGGGCGCGTATGGCCACACCTTC.

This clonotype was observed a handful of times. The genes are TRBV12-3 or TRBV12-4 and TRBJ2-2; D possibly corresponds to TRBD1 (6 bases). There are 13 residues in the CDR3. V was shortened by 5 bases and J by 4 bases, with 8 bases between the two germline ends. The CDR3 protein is CASSRDTTGELFF. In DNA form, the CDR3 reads TGTGCCAGCAGTCGGGACACCACCGGGGAGCTGTTTTTT.

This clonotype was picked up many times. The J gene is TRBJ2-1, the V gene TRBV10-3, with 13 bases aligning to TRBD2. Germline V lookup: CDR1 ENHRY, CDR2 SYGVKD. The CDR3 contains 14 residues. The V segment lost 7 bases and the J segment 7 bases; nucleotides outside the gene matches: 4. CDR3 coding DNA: TGTGCCATCACCCCGGGACTAGCGGGAAATGAGCAGTTCTTC. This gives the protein CAITPGLAGNEQFF.

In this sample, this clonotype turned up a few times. CDR3 in DNA: TGCAGTGCTAGAGGGTTGACTAGCGGGACTCTCTCCTACGAGCAGTACTTC. Translated: CSARGLTSGTLSYEQYF. The J gene is TRBJ2-7, the V gene TRBV20-1, with 11 positions matching TRBD2. Germline values: CDR1 DFQATT, CDR2 SNEGSKA (reference sequence). J lost 0 bases, V lost 1 base, and 8 bases had no gene match. The CDR3 extends over 17 amino acids.

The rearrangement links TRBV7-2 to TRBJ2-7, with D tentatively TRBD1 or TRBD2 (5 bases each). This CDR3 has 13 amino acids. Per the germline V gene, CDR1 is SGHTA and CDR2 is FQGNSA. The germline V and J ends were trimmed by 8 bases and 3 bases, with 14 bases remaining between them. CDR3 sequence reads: CASGDFGGYEQYF. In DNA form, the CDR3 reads TGTGCCAGCGGAGATTTTGGGGGCTACGAGCAGTACTTC.

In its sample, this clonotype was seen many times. CDR3 residues: CASSYSGRSPYNEQFF. The CDR3 DNA follows: TGTGCCAGCAGTTACTCGGGGAGGTCCCCCTACAATGAGCAGTTCTTC. The chain couples TRBV6-5 to TRBJ2-1, with D possibly TRBD2 on 6 matching bases. Trimming left V 0 bases short and J 2 bases short, with 11 bases between. This CDR3 spans 16 amino acids. Germline CDR1 reads MNHEY; CDR2 reads SVGAGI.

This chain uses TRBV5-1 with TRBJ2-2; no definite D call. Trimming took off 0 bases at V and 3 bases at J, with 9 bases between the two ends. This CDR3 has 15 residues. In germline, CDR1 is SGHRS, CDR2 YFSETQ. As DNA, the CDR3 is TGCGCCAGCAGCTTGGGCCCTAGACACACCGGGGAGCTGTTTTTT. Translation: CASSLGPRHTGELFF.

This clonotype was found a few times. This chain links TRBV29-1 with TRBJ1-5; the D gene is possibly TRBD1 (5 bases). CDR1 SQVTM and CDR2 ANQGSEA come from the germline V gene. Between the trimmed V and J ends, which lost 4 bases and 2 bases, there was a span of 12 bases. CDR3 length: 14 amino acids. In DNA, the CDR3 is TGCAGCGTTGGGGACTTTGGGGGCAATCAGCCCCAGCATTTT. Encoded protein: CSVGDFGGNQPQHF.

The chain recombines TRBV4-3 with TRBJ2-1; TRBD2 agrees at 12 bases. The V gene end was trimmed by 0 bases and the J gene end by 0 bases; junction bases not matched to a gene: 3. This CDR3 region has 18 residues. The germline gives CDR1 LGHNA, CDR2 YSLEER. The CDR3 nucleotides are TGCGCCAGCAGCCAAGATCTAGCGGGAGGGAGCTCCTACAATGAGCAGTTCTTC. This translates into CASSQDLAGGSSYNEQFF.